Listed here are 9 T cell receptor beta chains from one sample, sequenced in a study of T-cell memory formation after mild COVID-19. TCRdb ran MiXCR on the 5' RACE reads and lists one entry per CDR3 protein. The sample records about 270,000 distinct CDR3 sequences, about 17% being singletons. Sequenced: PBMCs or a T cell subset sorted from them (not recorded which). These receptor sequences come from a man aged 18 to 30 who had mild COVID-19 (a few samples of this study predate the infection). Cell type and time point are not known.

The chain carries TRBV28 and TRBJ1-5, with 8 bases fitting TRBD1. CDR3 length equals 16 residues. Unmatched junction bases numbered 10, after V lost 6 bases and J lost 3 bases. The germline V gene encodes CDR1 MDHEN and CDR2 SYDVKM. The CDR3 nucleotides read TGTGCCAGCAGAAAAGACGGACAGGGTAACAATCAGCCCCAGCATTTT. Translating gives CASRKDGQGNNQPQHF.

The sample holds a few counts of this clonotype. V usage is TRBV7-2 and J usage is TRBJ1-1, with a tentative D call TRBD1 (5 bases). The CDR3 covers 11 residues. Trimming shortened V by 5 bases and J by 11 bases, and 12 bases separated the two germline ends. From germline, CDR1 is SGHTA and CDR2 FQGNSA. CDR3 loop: CASSPWDGAFF. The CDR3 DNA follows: TGTGCCAGCAGCCCCTGGGACGGCGCTTTCTTT.

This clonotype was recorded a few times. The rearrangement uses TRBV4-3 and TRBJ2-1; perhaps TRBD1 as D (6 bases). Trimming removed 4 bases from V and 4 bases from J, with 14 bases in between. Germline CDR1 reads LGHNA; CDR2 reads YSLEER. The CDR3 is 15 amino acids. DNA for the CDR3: TGCGCCAGCAGCCCCACAGGGAGATCGTACAATGAGCAGTTCTTC. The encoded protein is CASSPTGRSYNEQFF.

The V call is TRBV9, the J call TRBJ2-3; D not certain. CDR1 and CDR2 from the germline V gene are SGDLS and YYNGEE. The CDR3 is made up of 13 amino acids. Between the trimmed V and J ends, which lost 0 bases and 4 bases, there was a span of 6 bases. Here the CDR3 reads CASSVARADTQYF. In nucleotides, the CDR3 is TGTGCCAGCAGCGTAGCAAGGGCAGATACGCAGTATTTT.

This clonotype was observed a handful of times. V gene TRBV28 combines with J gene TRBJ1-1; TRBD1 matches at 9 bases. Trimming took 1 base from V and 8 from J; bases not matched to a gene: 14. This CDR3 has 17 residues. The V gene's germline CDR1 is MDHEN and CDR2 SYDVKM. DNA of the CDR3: TGTGCCAGCAGTTTATCTCCCGGGACAGGGCCCAAGCCAGAAGCTTTCTTT. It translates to CASSLSPGTGPKPEAFF.

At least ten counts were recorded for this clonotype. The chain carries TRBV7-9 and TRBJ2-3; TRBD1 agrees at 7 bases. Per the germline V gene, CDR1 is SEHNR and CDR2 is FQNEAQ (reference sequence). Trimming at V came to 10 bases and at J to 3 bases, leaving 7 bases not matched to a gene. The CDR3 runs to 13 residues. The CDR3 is CAIRRRGTDTQYF. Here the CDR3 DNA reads TGTGCCATCAGACGCAGGGGGACAGATACGCAGTATTTT.

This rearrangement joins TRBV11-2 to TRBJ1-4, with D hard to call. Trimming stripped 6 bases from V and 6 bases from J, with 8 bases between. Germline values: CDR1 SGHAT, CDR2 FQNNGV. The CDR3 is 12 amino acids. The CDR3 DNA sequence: TGTGCCAGCAGTCTTAGGGATGAAAAACTGTTTTTT. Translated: CASSLRDEKLFF.

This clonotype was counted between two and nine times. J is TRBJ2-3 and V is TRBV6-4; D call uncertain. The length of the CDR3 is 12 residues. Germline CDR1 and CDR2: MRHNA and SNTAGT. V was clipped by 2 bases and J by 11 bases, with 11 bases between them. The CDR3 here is CASSDRVLRQYF. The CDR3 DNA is TGTGCCAGCAGTGACCGGGTTCTGAGGCAGTATTTT.

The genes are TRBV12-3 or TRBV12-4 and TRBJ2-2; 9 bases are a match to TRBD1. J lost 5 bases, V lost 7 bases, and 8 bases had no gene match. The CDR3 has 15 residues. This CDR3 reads CASTMDRGGTGELFF. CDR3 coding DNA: TGTGCCAGCACTATGGACAGGGGAGGGACCGGGGAGCTGTTTTTT.